One sample yielded the 11 T cell receptor beta chains listed below, sequenced in a study of cytomegalovirus exposure and HLA in healthy donors (TCRdb year 2017). Library generation was performed with the immunoSEQ multiplex PCR assay. TCRdb obtained this table from immuneACCESS and retained in-frame rearrangements with V and J assigned. These tables miss some clones; where compared with another copy, unresolved V genes account for less than half of the shortfall, and the remainder is unexplained. The sample table holds around 250,000 clones, of which roughly 91% were seen once. The ten largest clonotypes hold approximately 3.1% of the sample. The sequencing input was PBMCs. These TCRs come from a woman between 25 and 40 years old in good health and CMV-seronegative.

The count of this clone is one. The V gene is TRBV18, the J gene TRBJ2-7; the match to TRBD1 covers 7 bases. This CDR3 is 13 amino acids long. CDR1 is KGHSH, CDR2 LQKENI, per germline. Losses at the gene ends were 4 bases for V and 0 bases for J; bases not matched to a gene: 0. CDR3 in amino acids: CASSRDSSYEQYF. The CDR3 nucleotides read TGTGCCAGCTCACGGGACAGCTCCTACGAGCAGTACTTC.

This clone was observed a handful of times. J is TRBJ2-2 and V is TRBV6-6; 12 bases line up with TRBD2. The CDR3 extends over 14 amino acids. V shed 9 bases, J shed 7 bases, and the junction held 6 bases outside the gene matches. Germline loops: CDR1 MNHNY, CDR2 SVGAGI (reference sequence). This CDR3 is CASSSGRAFGELFF. The CDR3 bases are TGTGCCAGTTCTAGCGGGAGGGCTTTCGGGGAGCTGTTTTTT.

This clone has just one count. The rearrangement joins TRBV7-2 to TRBJ2-3; 9 bases fit TRBD2. The V gene end was trimmed by 10 bases and the J gene end by 0 bases; junction bases not matched to a gene: 11. CDR1 is SGHTA and CDR2 is FQGNSA in the germline V gene. The CDR3 totals 16 residues. The CDR3 loop reads CAIREAGGPSTDTQYF. Written as DNA, the CDR3 is TGTGCCATTAGGGAGGCGGGAGGGCCAAGCACAGATACGCAGTATTTT.

V gene TRBV28 combines with J gene TRBJ2-1, with D perhaps TRBD2 (6 bases). The CDR3 sequence is 15 residues long. Per germline, CDR1 MDHEN and CDR2 SYDVKM. Trimming removed 2 bases at V and 4 bases at J, with 12 bases between. The CDR3: CASSLNIGGYNEQFF. In nucleotides, the CDR3 is TGTGCCAGCAGTTTAAACATCGGAGGGTACAATGAGCAGTTCTTC.

The chain combines TRBV7-9 with TRBJ2-7; D remains unclear. The germline V gene has CDR1 SEHNR and CDR2 FQNEAQ (reference sequence). The germline V and J ends were trimmed by 7 bases and 6 bases, with 13 bases remaining between them. This CDR3 spans 12 amino acids. CDR3 DNA: TGTGCCAGCAACCGCCCTCCGGGCGAGCAGTACTTC. Its protein product is CASNRPPGEQYF.

The chain uses TRBV5-6 and TRBJ2-5, with a possible D match to TRBD2 (6 bases). Germline V gene lookup returns CDR1 SGHDT and CDR2 YYEEEE. V gave up 4 bases and J gave up 0 bases, with 19 bases separating them. This CDR3 comprises 17 residues. CDR3 sequence reads: CASSGRSSDTYQETQYF. The CDR3 DNA reads TGTGCCAGCAGCGGTCGGTCTAGCGATACTTACCAAGAGACCCAGTACTTC.

The chain uses TRBV7-8 and TRBJ2-3; D is ambiguous. V shed 1 base and J shed 6 bases, with 8 bases lying between them. The CDR3 is 13 amino acids. Germline loops: CDR1 SGHVS, CDR2 FQNEAQ. For the CDR3, the DNA is TGTGCCAGCAGCTTAGGAGCTAGGGATACGCAGTATTTT. It translates to CASSLGARDTQYF.

This clone was seen just once. CDR3: CASSLDIGSYEQYF. In nucleotides, the CDR3 is TGTGCCAGCAGCTTAGATATAGGCTCCTACGAGCAGTACTTC. The chain combines TRBV11-2 with TRBJ2-7; no clear D. The CDR3 loop spans 14 amino acids. From germline, CDR1 is SGHAT and CDR2 FQNNGV. Trimming took 0 bases from V and 0 from J, leaving 6 bases between them.

The chain carries TRBV7-3 and TRBJ2-2; weak D call: TRBD1 (5 bases). Germline CDR1 and CDR2: SGHTA and FQGTGA. The CDR3 runs 14 residues. V was clipped by 1 base and J by 4 bases, with 7 bases between them. The CDR3 protein is CASSLRQGTGELFF. CDR3 coding DNA: TGTGCCAGCAGCTTAAGGCAGGGCACCGGGGAGCTGTTTTTT.

The chain couples TRBV25-1 to TRBJ1-1; maybe TRBD1 (6 bases). The CDR3 sequence is 17 residues long. V gave up 4 bases and J gave up 5 bases, with 23 bases separating them. Germline loops: CDR1 MGHDK, CDR2 SYGVNS. The chain's CDR3 is CASSGWGPAPPGTEAFF. DNA of the CDR3: TGTGCCAGCAGTGGATGGGGGCCCGCGCCCCCGGGGACTGAAGCTTTCTTT. The complete variable domain, with remaining parts taken from reference TRBV25-1 and TRBJ1-1, reads EADIYQTPRYLVIGTGKKITLECSQTMGHDKMYWYQQDPGMELHLIHYSYGVNSTEKGDLSSESTVSRIRTEHFPLTLESARPSHTSQYLCASSGWGPAPPGTEAFFGQGTRLTVV.

J is TRBJ1-5 and V is TRBV4-3; 7 bases agree with TRBD1. This CDR3 is built from 17 residues. V dropped 0 bases and J dropped 2; count of bases not matched to a gene: 7. Germline-derived CDR1 and CDR2 are LGHNA and YSLEER. CDR3 sequence: CASSQDPTGVGNQPQHF. The DNA of the CDR3 is TGCGCCAGCAGCCAAGACCCCACAGGGGTGGGCAATCAGCCCCAGCATTTT.